This T cell receptor (beta chain) was captured by sequencing in a study of T-cell memory formation after mild COVID-19. Broader study findings: Among clones contracting day 15 to 85, CD4/CD8 was balanced, whereas later expanders leaned CD4+.

Germline CDR1 is MNHEY and CDR2 is SMNVEV (reference sequence). J lost 0 bases, V lost 0 bases, and 12 bases had no gene match. The CDR3 has 21 amino acids. UMIs and sample barcodes were carried by the TCR alpha and TCR beta cDNA libraries that 5'RACE produced using constant-segment primers. TCRdb re-derived calls from the 5' RACE reads in MiXCR, one entry per CDR3 protein. The sample consists of 140,000 or so distinct CDR3 sequences, 6% to 7% of them appearing once. The sample holds a few counts of this clonotype. Its antigen is unidentified. Sequencing input: PBMCs or a T cell subset sorted from them (not recorded which). This sequence originates from an adult woman who had mild COVID-19 (a few samples of this study predate the infection). Cell type and time point are not known. The chain uses TRBV27 and TRBJ1-6; 9 nucleotides line up with TRBD1. In DNA form, the CDR3 reads TGTGCCAGCAGTTTATCGATCGGACAGGGGCCTCTCCGCTCCTATAATTCACCCCTCCACTTT. Amino acids: CASSLSIGQGPLRSYNSPLHF.